Below, 28 T cell receptor beta chains from the same sample are listed, as sequenced in a study of brain T cells in children with intractable seizures. Sequencing was performed with immunoSEQ multiplex PCR; in TCRdb, only in-frame clones are kept and a portion is missing. Among 340,000 or so clones listed, about 93% were seen once. Time point specified: blood from clinic visit 5 months post-surgery; TSC patient then seizure free. The material was peripheral blood, obtained approximately 5 months after surgery. The receptors stem from a boy in the first two years of life with tuberous sclerosis and intractable seizures.

This sequence joins TRBV30 and TRBJ2-3; TRBD2 might be the D (6 bases). The V and J ends lost 0 bases and 3 bases respectively, with 7 bases between them. Germline CDR1 GTSNPN, CDR2 SVGIG (reference sequence). CDR3 length: 13 residues. This chain's CDR3 is CAWSVGRTDTQYF. CDR3 nucleotides: TGTGCCTGGAGTGTCGGGAGAACAGATACGCAGTATTTT.

This clone has a single count. The J gene is TRBJ2-3, the V gene TRBV6-5; no clear D. V shed 5 bases and J shed 4 bases, with 10 bases lying between them. CDR3 length: 13 amino acids. Looked up from germline, CDR1 is MNHEY and CDR2 is SVGAGI. As DNA, the CDR3 is TGTGCCAGCAGTCCCGCAGAGGCAGATACGCAGTATTTT. Translating it yields CASSPAEADTQYF.

The count of this clone is one. This chain uses TRBV7-3 with TRBJ2-1, with D possibly being TRBD2 (6 bases). CDR3 length equals 15 residues. Per germline, CDR1 SGHTA and CDR2 FQGTGA. Deletions cut 5 bases from V and 1 base from J, with 12 bases between. The CDR3 here is CASSPGGRSYNEQFF. The CDR3 DNA reads TGTGCCAGCAGCCCCGGAGGGAGATCCTACAATGAGCAGTTCTTC.

The CDR3 nucleotides are TGTGCCAGCAGCCGACTTGGGGGGGACAGGGAACGTGGCTACACCTTC. It codes for CASSRLGGDRERGYTF. This chain uses TRBV11-3 with TRBJ1-2, with 9 bases lining up with TRBD1. The CDR3 extends over 16 amino acids. CDR1 and CDR2 (germline): SGHNT, YENEEA. Unmatched junction bases numbered 14, after V lost 5 bases and J lost 7 bases. Drawing the rest from reference TRBV11-3 and TRBJ1-2, the complete variable domain is EAGVVQSPRYKIIEKKQPVAFWCNPISGHNTLYWYLQNLGQGPELLIRYENEEAVDDSQLPKDRFSAERLKGVDSTLKIQPAELGDSAVYLCASSRLGGDRERGYTFGSGTRLTVV.

In this sample, this clone turned up once. The chain combines TRBV5-6 with TRBJ2-7; D unclear. V dropped 0 bases and J dropped 0 bases, with 13 bases sitting between them. This CDR3 contains 16 residues. Germline V lookup: CDR1 SGHDT, CDR2 YYEEEE. For the CDR3, the DNA is TGTGCCAGCAGCTTGGCATTTGGATCAATCTCCTACGAGCAGTACTTC. It specifies CASSLAFGSISYEQYF. Using reference TRBV5-6 and TRBJ2-7 for the parts outside the CDR3, the full variable domain is DAGVTQSPTHLIKTRGQQVTLRCSPKSGHDTVSWYQQALGQGPQFIFQYYEEEERQRGNFPDRFSGHQFPNYSSELNVNALLLGDSALYLCASSLAFGSISYEQYFGPGTRLTVT.

The genes are TRBV3-1 (or the pseudogene TRBV3-2) and TRBJ2-1; a weak D match, TRBD2 (6 bases). CDR1 and CDR2 (germline): LGHDT, YNNKEL (reference sequence). Trimming removed 0 bases from V and 6 bases from J, with 12 bases in between. The CDR3 contains 15 residues. The CDR3 sequence is CASSQEGGVRNEQFF. DNA of the CDR3: TGTGCCAGCAGCCAAGAGGGGGGAGTCCGCAATGAGCAGTTCTTC.

In its sample, this clone was seen once. The chain links TRBV4-2 to TRBJ2-5; D unresolved. Germline CDR1 is LGHNA and CDR2 is YNFKEQ. Trimming stripped 0 bases from V and 2 bases from J, with 10 bases between. This CDR3 is 15 amino acids long. The CDR3 here is CASSQDSVGQETQYF. CDR3 bases: TGTGCCAGCAGCCAAGATAGTGTAGGGCAAGAGACCCAGTACTTC.

J is TRBJ2-1 and V is TRBV19; D is undetermined. CDR3 length: 16 residues. V was trimmed by 0 bases and J by 6 bases, leaving 15 bases between them. CDR1 LNHDA and CDR2 SQIVND come from the germline V gene (reference sequence). CDR3 loop: CASSIERTVSRNEQFF. The CDR3 coding sequence is TGTGCCAGTAGTATAGAGAGGACGGTGTCACGCAATGAGCAGTTCTTC.

The genes are TRBV9 and TRBJ2-7; perhaps D is TRBD1 or TRBD2 (5 bases each). Germline CDR1 SGDLS, CDR2 YYNGEE. The CDR3 runs to 16 residues. With 0 bases removed from V and 1 base from J, the gap between germline ends came to 14 bases. This CDR3 is CASSVAPGTSSYEQYF. Here the CDR3 DNA reads TGTGCCAGCAGCGTAGCCCCCGGGACCTCATCCTACGAGCAGTACTTC.

The V call is TRBV10-3, the J call TRBJ2-7, with 7 nucleotides matching TRBD1. J was trimmed by 2 bases and V by 6 bases; bases with no gene match: 7. Germline V gene lookup returns CDR1 ENHRY and CDR2 SYGVKD. This CDR3 spans 14 amino acids. For the CDR3, the DNA is TGTGCCATCAGCTCCGCCCAGGGGGCCTACGAGCAGTACTTC. This translates into CAISSAQGAYEQYF.

The chain couples TRBV6-5 to TRBJ1-2; 7 nucleotides line up with TRBD1. The CDR3 is 14 residues long. CDR1 is MNHEY and CDR2 is SVGAGI in the germline V gene. J was trimmed by 8 bases and V by 0 bases; bases with no gene match: 6. The CDR3 DNA is TGTGCCAGCAGTTACTCCGTGACAGGGAACGGCTACACCTTC. Residues: CASSYSVTGNGYTF.

CDR3 protein: CASSEARFGGYEQYF. As DNA, the CDR3 is TGTGCCAGCAGTGAAGCTAGGTTCGGGGGCTACGAGCAGTACTTC. The V gene is TRBV6-1, the J gene TRBJ2-7, with D maybe TRBD2 (6 bases). This CDR3 contains 15 residues. V lost 0 bases to trimming and J lost 3 bases, with 12 bases between them. CDR1 and CDR2 (germline): MNHNS, SASEGT.

CDR3 in DNA: TGTGCCAGCAGTGAAGTCCAGCCGATGTACTACGAGCAGTACTTC. This translates into CASSEVQPMYYEQYF. V is TRBV6-1 and J is TRBJ2-7, with D hard to call. The germline V and J ends were trimmed by 1 base and 3 bases, with 13 bases remaining between them. In germline, CDR1 is MNHNS, CDR2 SASEGT. This CDR3 is built from 15 residues.

The V gene is TRBV4-1, the J gene TRBJ1-3; D uncertain. V was cut by 2 bases and J by 5 bases, with 16 bases left in between. Germline assignment: CDR1 MGHRA and CDR2 YSYEKL. The CDR3 runs 16 residues. The chain's CDR3 is CASSQRVRRNRNTIYF. Written as DNA, the CDR3 is TGCGCCAGCAGCCAAAGAGTAAGACGGAATCGAAACACCATATATTTT.

This clone was seen just once. The chain carries TRBV7-6 and TRBJ1-1; no clear D. Trimming shortened V by 4 bases and J by 0 bases, and 6 bases separated the two germline ends. The germline gives CDR1 SGHVS, CDR2 FNYEAQ. The CDR3 has 13 residues. The CDR3: CASSSQMNTEAFF. CDR3 sequence (DNA): TGTGCCAGCAGCTCCCAAATGAACACTGAAGCTTTCTTT.

This clone was detected once. The V and J genes are TRBV6-5 and TRBJ2-7; the match to TRBD1 covers 7 bases. Trimming cost V 6 bases and J 3 bases; bases outside gene matches: 5. The CDR3 totals 13 residues. Germline V CDR1 and CDR2: MNHEY, SVGAGI. This CDR3 reads CASRWTGGYEQYF. The CDR3 nucleotides are TGTGCCAGCAGGTGGACAGGAGGCTACGAGCAGTACTTC.

The J gene is TRBJ2-7, the V gene TRBV3-1 (or the pseudogene TRBV3-2); a possible D gene is TRBD2 (5 bases). The CDR3 extends over 14 amino acids. CDR1 is LGHDT and CDR2 is YNNKEL in the germline V gene (reference sequence). V lost 4 bases, J lost 0 bases, and 10 bases lay in between. CDR3 DNA: TGTGCCAGCAGCCCAGCGGTTCCCTCCTACGAGCAGTACTTC. Translating it yields CASSPAVPSYEQYF.

The CDR3 spells CASSPGKSGRELSEQYF. DNA for the CDR3: TGTGCCAGCAGCCCCGGTAAGAGTGGGAGGGAGTTGTCCGAGCAGTACTTC. This rearrangement joins TRBV11-2 to TRBJ2-7, with TRBD2 identical over 7 bases. Trimming at V came to 5 bases and at J to 6 bases, leaving 19 bases not matched to a gene. This CDR3 has 17 residues. Germline V CDR1 and CDR2: SGHAT, FQNNGV.

This sequence joins TRBV7-9 and TRBJ2-5, with a weak D call TRBD1 (6 bases). The CDR3 sequence is 13 residues long. V was trimmed by 5 bases and J by 7 bases, leaving 14 bases between them. CDR1 is SEHNR, CDR2 FQNEAQ, per germline (reference sequence). The CDR3 is CASSRDTSGTQYF. The CDR3 nucleotides are TGTGCCAGCAGCAGGGACACCTCGGGGACCCAGTACTTC.

The rearrangement uses TRBV6-5 and TRBJ2-2; either TRBD1 or TRBD2 may fit D (5 bases each). V was trimmed by 6 bases and J by 9 bases, leaving 17 bases between them. In germline, CDR1 is MNHEY, CDR2 SVGAGI. The CDR3 is 14 residues long. The CDR3, as DNA: TGTGCCAGCAGGCTCTCGGACGGGACCTGGGAGCTGTTTTTT. Encoded protein: CASRLSDGTWELFF.

CDR3 coding DNA: TGTGCCAGTAGTACTATGACAGGGATAATCACAGATACGCAGTATTTT. Protein: CASSTMTGIITDTQYF. The genes are TRBV19 and TRBJ2-3; 7 bases fit TRBD1. There are 16 residues in the CDR3. Trimming cost V 4 bases and J 2 bases; bases outside gene matches: 9. The germline gives CDR1 LNHDA, CDR2 SQIVND (reference sequence).

The chain carries TRBV6-6 and TRBJ2-3; 12 nucleotides line up with TRBD2. Germline CDR1 and CDR2: MNHNY and SVGAGI (reference sequence). J was trimmed by 4 bases and V by 5 bases; bases with no gene match: 13. This CDR3 is 18 amino acids long. CDR3 protein: CASSLYLLAGGSADTQYF. The CDR3 bases are TGTGCCAGCAGTCTATACCTACTAGCGGGAGGATCTGCAGATACGCAGTATTTT.

The chain uses TRBV12-3 or TRBV12-4 and TRBJ2-2, with D tentatively TRBD1 (5 bases). This CDR3 region has 13 residues. The V and J ends lost 0 bases and 7 bases respectively, with 6 bases between them. The CDR3 here is CASSLARVGELFF. Written as DNA, the CDR3 is TGTGCCAGCAGTTTAGCCAGGGTCGGGGAGCTGTTTTTT.

J is TRBJ1-2 and V is TRBV18; D may be TRBD1 (6 bases). The CDR3 extends over 13 amino acids. V dropped 6 bases and J dropped 4 bases, with 12 bases sitting between them. Germline V lookup: CDR1 KGHSH, CDR2 LQKENI. This CDR3 is CASSPTGLYGYTF. CDR3 nucleotides: TGTGCCAGCTCCCCGACAGGCCTCTATGGCTACACCTTC.

The chain is built from TRBV21-1 and TRBJ2-1; no DNA check was done on the table's D call, TRBD1. TRBV21-1 is an annotated pseudogene. The CDR3 is made up of 16 amino acids. The CDR3 protein is CASSNVGTGPGDEQFF. In nucleotides, the CDR3 is TGTGCCAGCAGCAATGTGGGTACAGGTCCCGGCGATGAGCAGTTCTTC.

This sequence joins TRBV3-1 (or the pseudogene TRBV3-2) and TRBJ2-4, with 8 positions matching TRBD2. The J segment lost 8 bases and the V segment lost 4 bases, leaving 7 bases of the junction unmatched. CDR1 and CDR2 (germline): LGHDT, YNNKEL (reference sequence). The CDR3 runs to 14 residues. The CDR3 nucleotides read TGTGCCAGCAGCCTTACCAGCGGGGGAGACATTCAGTACTTC. Its translation: CASSLTSGGDIQYF.

The chain uses TRBV27 and TRBJ2-7, with D tentatively TRBD2 (6 bases). The CDR3 is 15 residues long. The V end was cut by 3 bases, the J end by 4 bases, with 16 bases between. The germline V gene has CDR1 MNHEY and CDR2 SMNVEV (reference sequence). CDR3 in DNA: TGTGCCAGCAGTTTGGGGGGACCCTCCTATTACGAGCAGTACTTC. This encodes CASSLGGPSYYEQYF.

In this sample, this clone turned up once. J is TRBJ1-4 and V is TRBV19; 9 bases are shared with TRBD1. The V and J ends lost 3 bases and 8 bases, in that order; junction bases with no gene match: 7. The CDR3 totals 15 residues. The germline CDR1 and CDR2 sequences are LNHDA and SQIVND (reference sequence). The CDR3 here is CASSIGQGKIEKLFF. The CDR3 DNA is TGTGCCAGTAGTATCGGACAGGGGAAAATCGAAAAACTGTTTTTT.